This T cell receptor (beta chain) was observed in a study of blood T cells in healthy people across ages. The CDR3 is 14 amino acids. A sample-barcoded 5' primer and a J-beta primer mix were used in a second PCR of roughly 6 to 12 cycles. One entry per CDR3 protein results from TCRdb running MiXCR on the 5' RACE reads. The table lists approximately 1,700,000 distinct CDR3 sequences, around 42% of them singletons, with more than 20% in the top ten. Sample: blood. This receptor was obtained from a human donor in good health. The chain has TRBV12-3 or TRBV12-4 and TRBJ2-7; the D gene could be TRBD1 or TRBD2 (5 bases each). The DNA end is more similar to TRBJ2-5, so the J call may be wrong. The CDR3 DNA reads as TGTGCCAGCAGTTGGCCCTCGGGGCAGGAGACCCAGTACTTC. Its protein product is CASSWPSGQETQYF.